The clone carrying this T cell receptor beta chain was found a few times. What it recognizes is unknown. The data originate from a study of molecular identifiers for immune sequencing clone quantification. TCRdb re-called the PCR reads through MiXCR, storing one row per CDR3 protein. Of approximately 500,000 distinct CDR3 sequences detected, less than 30% appear once; the ten largest clones hold approximately 0.76%. A CD8+CD4-CCR7+CD45RA+ phenotype served as the sorting definition for naive CD8 T cells. Study findings and constraints: Clones above 20 RNA copies held over 98% of effector molecules, under 1% in naive cells.

V dropped 2 bases and J dropped 6; count of bases not matched to a gene: 4. The CDR3 consists of 15 residues. CDR1 is KGHDR and CDR2 is SFDVKD in the germline V gene. The specimen was naive CD8+ T cells from blood, with Jurkat cell RNA spiked in. Sample subset: FACS-sorted CD8+CD4-CCR7+CD45RA+ naive T cells. The chain has TRBV24-1 and TRBJ2-1, with TRBD2 matching 9 bases. The TCR comes from a human donor in good health. Some libraries in this study had Jurkat cell RNA spiked in. The CDR3 coding sequence is TGTGCCACCAGTGATTCGCGGCGGGGGGGCAATGAGCAGTTCTTC. Protein product: CATSDSRRGGNEQFF.